This TCR beta chain is from a study of CD8 T cells in ankylosing spondylitis. CDR3 length equals 16 residues. The ends were cut back, 1 base at V and 2 bases at J, with 14 bases in the middle. CDR1 SGDLS and CDR2 YYNGEE come from the germline V gene. This clonotype has ten or more counts. Its antigen is not known. Making the TCR beta libraries involved quantitative 5'-RACE with molecular barcodes. From the 5' RACE reads, TCRdb called clonotypes with MiXCR, one entry per CDR3 protein. Of tens of thousands of distinct CDR3 sequences listed, around 2.9% are singletons. Findings of the study overall: Clones linked to disease, bearing a CD8+ phenotype, were relatively rare in peripheral blood. A number of the motif variants had already been described in reactive arthritis synovial fluid and blood.

This rearrangement joins TRBV9 to TRBJ2-3; the D gene is possibly TRBD2 (6 bases). Input material: blood, either unsorted or a sorted T cell fraction (not recorded which). The sequence was obtained from a male donor with ankylosing spondylitis or in good health (not recorded which). CDR3 amino acids: CASSVSPTRNTDTQYF. In DNA form, the CDR3 reads TGTGCCAGCAGCGTAAGTCCGACTAGGAACACAGATACGCAGTATTTT.